This T cell receptor beta chain was sequenced for a study of T cell changes during pregnancy in multiple sclerosis. The repertoire was sequenced with immunoSEQ multiplex PCR; TCRdb's copy has only in-frame clones and lacks some. The table lists 45,000 to 55,000 clones, over 75% of them singletons. Germline CDR1 and CDR2: SNHLY and FYNNEI. CDR3 length: 15 amino acids. After removal of 6 bases from V and 6 bases from J, the junction contained 4 bases not matched to a gene. Sequencing used CD4+ T cells from peripheral blood mononuclear cells, obtained in the second trimester of pregnancy. This chain links TRBV2 with TRBJ2-1, with 14 positions matching TRBD2. This sequence originates from a female donor with multiple sclerosis, enrolled in a pregnancy study. CDR3 DNA: TGTGCCAGCAGCGTCGGGACTAGCGGGAGCAATGAGCAGTTCTTC. It encodes CASSVGTSGSNEQFF.